The 30 T cell receptor beta chains in this list originate from one sample, sequenced in a study of blood T cell repertoires in COVID-19. Clones were read by immunoSEQ multiplex PCR, and TCRdb kept only the in-frame ones, dropping some. The repertoire holds under 300,000 clones, under 90% seen once, with 0.9% to 1% in the top ten. Sequences were obtained from peripheral blood. The receptors here all came from a woman aged 40 to 50 who had recovered from COVID-19.

Concerning this clone itself: Because the CDR3's place on the DNA is in doubt, the DNA is left out and the CDR3 is given as listed by TCRdb. The genes are TRBV24-1 and TRBJ1-3; TRBD1 was called by the table and not checked on the DNA. The germline gives CDR1 KGHDR, CDR2 SFDVKD. Ends included, the CDR3 has 19 residues. The chain's CDR3 is CATSVPINGQRSSGNTIYF.

The gene calls are TRBV24-1 and TRBJ2-1; D unclear. V lost 3 bases and J 7 bases, leaving 9 bases between the germline ends. The CDR3 spans 13 residues. Germline lookup yields CDR1 KGHDR and CDR2 SFDVKD. CDR3 sequence reads: CATSDEPGNEQFF. The DNA of the CDR3 is TGTGCCACCAGTGATGAACCCGGGAATGAGCAGTTCTTC.

This clone has a single count. The rearrangement uses TRBV29-1 and TRBJ2-7, with TRBD1 matching over 8 bases. The CDR3 sequence is 14 residues long. CDR1 and CDR2 (germline): SQVTM, ANQGSEA. The J segment lost 0 bases and the V segment lost 6 bases, leaving 7 bases of the junction unmatched. In nucleotides, the CDR3 is TGCAGCGTAGAATCGACAGGGGACTCCTACGAGCAGTACTTC. Its protein is CSVESTGDSYEQYF.

The V and J genes are TRBV7-9 and TRBJ1-2; no clear D gene. Trimming removed 4 bases from V and 3 bases from J, with 9 bases in between. Germline CDR1 and CDR2: SEHNR and FQNEAQ (reference sequence). The CDR3 sequence is 13 residues long. This CDR3 reads CASSSGIDYGYTF. DNA for the CDR3: TGTGCCAGCAGCTCGGGGATCGACTATGGCTACACCTTC.

The rearrangement uses TRBV19 and TRBJ2-1; TRBD2 matches at 7 bases. V dropped 0 bases and J dropped 3; count of bases not matched to a gene: 11. The length of the CDR3 is 18 residues. The V gene's germline CDR1 is LNHDA and CDR2 SQIVND (reference sequence). The CDR3 region is CASSIDISGIPNYNEQFF. DNA of the CDR3: TGTGCCAGTAGTATAGATATAAGCGGGATACCTAACTACAATGAGCAGTTCTTC. Supplemented by reference TRBV19 and TRBJ2-1, the full variable domain reads DGGITQSPKYLFRKEGQNVTLSCEQNLNHDAMYWYRQDPGQGLRLIYYSQIVNDFQKGDIAEGYSVSREKKESFPLTVTSAQKNPTAFYLCASSIDISGIPNYNEQFFGPGTRLTVL.

The rearrangement uses TRBV6-5 and TRBJ2-7; perhaps TRBD2 as D (6 bases). V was cut by 6 bases and J by 2 bases, with 14 bases left in between. The CDR3 runs to 14 residues. Germline V gives CDR1 MNHEY, CDR2 SVGAGI. CDR3 loop: CASSLSGTPYEQYF. CDR3 bases: TGTGCCAGCAGCCTTAGCGGAACTCCCTACGAGCAGTACTTC.

This chain links TRBV19 with TRBJ1-2; no reliable D call. V lost 0 bases, J lost 7 bases, and 15 bases lay in between. Germline CDR1 and CDR2: LNHDA and SQIVND (reference sequence). This CDR3 comprises 15 residues. CDR3 coding DNA: TGTGCCAGTAGTATAGATTTTCTGGGGAGTTCTGGCTACACCTTC. Translating it yields CASSIDFLGSSGYTF.

This sequence joins TRBV21-1 and TRBJ2-7; the table's D gene call, TRBD2, was not cross checked with the DNA. TRBV21-1 is noted as a pseudogene. The CDR3 totals 17 residues. CDR3 loop: CASSYQAERRSSYEQYF. The CDR3 DNA is TGTGCCAGCAGCTACCAGGCGGAGCGGAGGAGCTCCTACGAGCAGTACTTC.

In its sample, this clone was seen once. The V call is TRBV27, the J call TRBJ2-2, with 7 bases fitting TRBD1. Germline V gene sequence: CDR1 MNHEY, CDR2 SMNVEV (reference sequence). V trimming: 4 bases; J trimming: 4 bases; junction bases outside the gene matches: 6. The CDR3 covers 15 residues. CDR3: CASSSQGKGTGELFF. For the CDR3, the DNA is TGTGCCAGCAGTTCACAGGGGAAGGGCACCGGGGAGCTGTTTTTT.

CDR3 amino acids: CFVGGRGTQYF. For the CDR3, the DNA is TGTTTCGTAGGAGGGCGCGGGACCCAGTACTTC. The V call is TRBV28, the J call TRBJ2-5; tentative D call: TRBD2 (6 bases). The length of the CDR3 is 11 residues. Per the germline V gene, CDR1 is MDHEN and CDR2 is SYDVKM.

This chain connects TRBV11-2 to TRBJ2-3, with 7 bases lining up with TRBD2. Per the germline V gene, CDR1 is SGHAT and CDR2 is FQNNGV. With 2 bases clipped from V and 0 bases from J, the junction kept 8 bases outside the gene matches. The length of the CDR3 is 17 residues. The DNA of the CDR3 is TGTGCCAGCAGCTTACGTCTAGCGGAAGCTAGCACAGATACGCAGTATTTT. This gives the protein CASSLRLAEASTDTQYF.

The J gene is TRBJ1-2, the V gene TRBV28; 9 bases are a match to TRBD1. The CDR3 extends over 14 amino acids. After removal of 6 bases from V and 1 base from J, the junction contained 3 bases not matched to a gene. Per the germline V gene, CDR1 is MDHEN and CDR2 is SYDVKM. The CDR3 loop is CASSLTGGNYGYTF. In DNA form, the CDR3 reads TGTGCCAGCAGCCTGACAGGGGGTAACTATGGCTACACCTTC.

The rearrangement joins TRBV6-5 to TRBJ2-5, with D possibly TRBD2 on 5 matching bases. The CDR3 is made up of 13 amino acids. The V end lost 4 bases, the J end lost 2 bases, and 8 bases lay between the germline ends. The V gene's germline CDR1 is MNHEY and CDR2 SVGAGI. The CDR3 DNA reads TGTGCCAGCAGTTTCGGCGGGCAAGAGACCCAGTACTTC. It encodes CASSFGGQETQYF.

This clone has just one count. The CDR3 loop reads CASSLGYGSNYGYTF. Written as DNA, the CDR3 is TGTGCCAGCAGCTTAGGCTACGGTTCCAACTATGGCTACACCTTC. The chain couples TRBV7-8 to TRBJ1-2; D not resolved. CDR1 and CDR2 (germline): SGHVS, FQNEAQ. The CDR3 contains 15 residues. Trimming left V 1 base short and J 2 bases short, with 11 bases between.

The V and J genes are TRBV7-9 and TRBJ2-5, with a possible D match to TRBD1 (5 bases). V lost 3 bases to trimming and J lost 1 base, with 15 bases between them. CDR3 length equals 16 residues. Per the germline V gene, CDR1 is SEHNR and CDR2 is FQNEAQ (reference sequence). CDR3 sequence: CASSFRTRSTQETQYF. CDR3 nucleotides: TGTGCCAGCAGCTTTCGGACAAGATCTACCCAAGAGACCCAGTACTTC.

V and J are TRBV10-3 and TRBJ2-7, with D perhaps TRBD2 (5 bases). Looked up from germline, CDR1 is ENHRY and CDR2 is SYGVKD. CDR3 length: 13 amino acids. The germline V and J ends were trimmed by 4 bases and 0 bases, with 7 bases remaining between them. The CDR3 DNA reads as TGTGCCATCAGTGCGGGAAGCTCCTACGAGCAGTACTTC. Its protein is CAISAGSSYEQYF.

The chain couples TRBV28 to TRBJ1-6, with a tentative D call TRBD1 (5 bases). This CDR3 spans 16 amino acids. Germline CDR1 and CDR2: MDHEN and SYDVKM. Trimming stripped 3 bases from V and 8 bases from J, with 17 bases between. In DNA form, the CDR3 reads TGTGCCAGCAGTTTTCCAAGGGCCGGGGGGGATTCACCCCTCCACTTT. Its protein is CASSFPRAGGDSPLHF.

The chain employs TRBV7-6 and TRBJ1-1, with 7 bases matching TRBD1. Germline assignment: CDR1 SGHVS and CDR2 FNYEAQ. The J segment lost 4 bases and the V segment lost 6 bases, leaving 14 bases of the junction unmatched. This CDR3 is 16 amino acids long. The CDR3 reads CASRATGFEGFTEAFF. The CDR3 DNA reads as TGTGCCAGCAGGGCGACAGGGTTTGAAGGGTTCACTGAAGCTTTCTTT.

Only a few counts were recorded for this clone. This chain's CDR3 is CASSVGLEQYF. Written as DNA, the CDR3 is TGTGCCAGCAGTGTTGGGCTCGAGCAGTACTTC. The chain is built from TRBV2 and TRBJ2-7; no firm D call. Germline V lookup: CDR1 SNHLY, CDR2 FYNNEI. Trimming took 4 bases from V and 6 from J, leaving 7 bases between them. The CDR3 spans 11 residues.

This clone was counted at least ten times. This chain links TRBV6-2 or TRBV6-3 with TRBJ1-1, with a weak D call TRBD1 (6 bases). Germline values: CDR1 MNHEY, CDR2 SVGEGT. The CDR3 runs 15 residues. The V gene lost 6 bases and the J gene lost 1 base, with 15 bases spanning the gap. The CDR3 nucleotides read TGTGCCAGCAGCCACTCCGCGACAGGGAACACTGAAGCTTTCTTT. It encodes CASSHSATGNTEAFF.

Note on this clone: Additional DNA sequences in this sample encode the identical CDR3. The chain uses TRBV11-3 and TRBJ2-3; 9 positions agree with TRBD2. There are 17 residues in the CDR3. The V gene end was trimmed by 3 bases and the J gene end by 2 bases; junction bases not matched to a gene: 9. CDR1 and CDR2 (germline): SGHNT, YENEEA. The CDR3: CASSFGTSGSNTDTQYF. CDR3 nucleotide sequence: TGTGCCAGCAGCTTTGGAACTAGCGGGTCGAACACAGATACGCAGTATTTT.

V is TRBV9 and J is TRBJ2-2; no reliable D call. V lost 0 bases and J lost 7, with 7 bases in between. The CDR3 has 13 amino acids. CDR1 and CDR2 (germline): SGDLS, YYNGEE. The CDR3 sequence is CASSVVTVGELFF. Written as DNA, the CDR3 is TGTGCCAGCAGCGTAGTTACAGTCGGGGAGCTGTTTTTT.

This clone was found a few times. The gene calls are TRBV4-1 and TRBJ2-3; D not certain. V lost 3 bases and J lost 5, with 15 bases in between. CDR1 MGHRA and CDR2 YSYEKL come from the germline V gene. This CDR3 comprises 15 residues. The CDR3 nucleotides are TGCGCCAGCAGCCACCCCGCCAGCGACCTAGATACGCAGTATTTT. Its translation: CASSHPASDLDTQYF.

The chain combines TRBV5-1 with TRBJ1-2; no definite D call. This CDR3 contains 12 residues. The V and J ends lost 0 bases and 7 bases respectively, with 7 bases between them. The V gene's germline CDR1 is SGHRS and CDR2 YFSETQ. This CDR3 reads CASSLGPTGYTF. The CDR3, as DNA: TGCGCCAGCAGCTTGGGTCCTACTGGCTACACCTTC.

The genes are TRBV19 and TRBJ2-7, with D possibly being TRBD1 (6 bases). With 5 bases removed from V and 3 bases from J, the gap between germline ends came to 14 bases. CDR3 size: 14 residues. Germline-derived CDR1 and CDR2 are LNHDA and SQIVND (reference sequence). The CDR3 sequence is CASSHRVRDYEQYF. The CDR3 DNA is TGTGCCAGTAGTCACAGGGTACGAGACTACGAGCAGTACTTC.

This clone was seen only a few times. CDR3 DNA sequence: TGCGCCAGCAGGCTTGGCGGGGGGGCCTACGAGCAGTACTTC. Its protein product is CASRLGGGAYEQYF. This chain joins TRBV5-1 and TRBJ2-7, with 9 nucleotides matching TRBD2. Germline V gene lookup returns CDR1 SGHRS and CDR2 YFSETQ. CDR3 length equals 14 residues. Trimming took 5 bases from V and 2 from J; bases not matched to a gene: 5. Looking up the rest from reference TRBV5-1 and TRBJ2-7 gives the full variable domain: KAGVTQTPRYLIKTRGQQVTLSCSPISGHRSVSWYQQTPGQGLQFLFEYFSETQRNKGNFPGRFSGRQFSNSRSEMNVSTLELGDSALYLCASRLGGGAYEQYFGPGTRLTVT.

The chain carries TRBV12-3 or TRBV12-4 and TRBJ2-1; D uncertain. The V end lost 0 bases, the J end lost 9 bases, and 9 bases lay between the germline ends. The CDR3 runs to 13 residues. The CDR3, as DNA: TGTGCCAGCAGTTTAGCCCCTCCGGGTGAGCAGTTCTTC. It codes for CASSLAPPGEQFF.

The V and J genes are TRBV12-3 or TRBV12-4 and TRBJ1-2, with 8 bases lining up with TRBD1. The V and J ends lost 4 bases and 12 bases, in that order; junction bases with no gene match: 10. The CDR3 sequence is 13 residues long. DNA for the CDR3: TGTGCCAGCAGTTCTACCGAGGACAGGGCAAACACCTTC. Encoded protein: CASSSTEDRANTF.

The chain carries TRBV9 and TRBJ2-3, with 11 positions matching TRBD2. The junction had 4 bases not matched to a gene; V was cut back by 4 bases and J by 6 bases. The CDR3 consists of 14 residues. The germline CDR1 and CDR2 sequences are SGDLS and YYNGEE. The CDR3 here is CASSPRTSGDTQYF. CDR3 nucleotides: TGTGCCAGCAGCCCCCGGACTAGCGGGGATACGCAGTATTTT.

The CDR3 loop reads CASSLAGAGGHLNNEQFF. The CDR3 DNA follows: TGTGCCAGCAGCTTGGCCGGGGCGGGAGGCCACTTAAACAATGAGCAGTTCTTC. The chain has TRBV5-6 and TRBJ2-1, with 8 bases aligning to TRBD2. After removal of 0 bases from V and 5 bases from J, the junction contained 13 bases not matched to a gene. Germline assignment: CDR1 SGHDT and CDR2 YYEEEE. This CDR3 has 18 residues.